This entry features one T cell receptor (beta chain) sequence. The whole isolated RNA underwent reverse transcription, so sequencing captured expressed TCRB transcripts. Produced via immunoSEQ multiplex PCR; TCRdb's table is partial and in-frame only. This sample yields 900,000 or so clones, of which 15% to 20% are seen a single time; about 0.02% belongs to the top ten. This sample stems from a study of beta chain features in type 1 diabetes. The origin of this receptor is a woman between 18 and 29 years old in good health. Sequencing used naive CD4+ T cells from blood.

CDR3 amino acids: CASSLALSSGYQETQYF. As DNA, the CDR3 is TGTGCCAGCAGCTTAGCGCTGTCTAGCGGCTACCAAGAGACCCAGTACTTC. V is TRBV7-6 and J is TRBJ2-5, with 7 bases lining up with TRBD2. V lost 0 bases to trimming and J lost 0 bases; unmatched junction nucleotides: 7. Germline CDR1 is SGHVS and CDR2 is FNYEAQ. The CDR3 runs to 17 residues.